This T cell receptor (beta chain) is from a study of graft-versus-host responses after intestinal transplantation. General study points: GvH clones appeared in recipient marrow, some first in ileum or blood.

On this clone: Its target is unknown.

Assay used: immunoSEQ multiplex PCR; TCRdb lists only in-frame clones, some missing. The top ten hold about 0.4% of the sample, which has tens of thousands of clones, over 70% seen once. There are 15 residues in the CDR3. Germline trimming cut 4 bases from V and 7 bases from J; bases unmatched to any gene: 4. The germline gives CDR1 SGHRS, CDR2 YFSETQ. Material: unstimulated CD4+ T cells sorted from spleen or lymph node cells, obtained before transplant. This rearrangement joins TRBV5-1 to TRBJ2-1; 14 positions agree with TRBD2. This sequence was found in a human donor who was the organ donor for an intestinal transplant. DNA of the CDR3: TGCGCCAGCAGCCGAGGACTAGCGGGGGGAAATGAGCAGTTCTTC. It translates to CASSRGLAGGNEQFF.